These 9 T cell receptor beta chains were sequenced from one sample in a study of blood T cell repertoires in COVID-19 (dated by TCRdb to 2018 to 2021). Libraries came from the immunoSEQ multiplex PCR assay. TCRdb carries this immuneACCESS record with in-frame sequences only. Its versions omit some clonotypes, under half of them owing to an unresolved V gene in the studies checked, with the rest unexplained. In all, the sample holds about 270,000 clones, and about nine tenths of those were seen once. Around 9% of the sample lies in the top ten. Sequenced sample: peripheral blood. The receptor source for this set is a man aged 40-55 years with active or convalescent COVID-19.

The chain has TRBV7-8 and TRBJ1-3, with no clear D. Trimming removed 5 bases at V and 0 bases at J, with 14 bases between. The germline V gene has CDR1 SGHVS and CDR2 FQNEAQ. The CDR3 loop spans 16 amino acids. CDR3 residues: CASSLGPPRSGNTIYF. For the CDR3, the DNA is TGTGCCAGCAGCCTCGGTCCGCCCCGCTCTGGAAACACCATATATTTT.

The J gene is TRBJ2-5, the V gene TRBV7-3; D unclear. This CDR3 contains 14 residues. V was shortened by 8 bases and J by 1 base, with 14 bases between the two germline ends. Germline CDR1 and CDR2: SGHTA and FQGTGA. The CDR3 loop is CASFPQTLQETQYF. The DNA for the CDR3 is TGTGCCAGCTTCCCACAGACCCTCCAAGAGACCCAGTACTTC.

The chain employs TRBV10-3 and TRBJ1-5; TRBD1 matches 7 bases. The CDR3 totals 14 residues. Germline-derived CDR1 and CDR2 are ENHRY and SYGVKD. J lost 4 bases, V lost 3 bases, and 3 bases had no gene match. The CDR3 spells CAISESGGNQPQHF. The CDR3 nucleotides read TGTGCCATCAGTGAATCAGGGGGGAATCAGCCCCAGCATTTT.

The V gene is TRBV30, the J gene TRBJ2-2; 10 nucleotides line up with TRBD1. The V and J ends lost 3 bases and 3 bases, in that order; junction bases with no gene match: 4. Looked up from germline, CDR1 is GTSNPN and CDR2 is SVGIG (reference sequence). This CDR3 spans 15 amino acids. Here the CDR3 reads CAWRPTGGYTGELFF. DNA of the CDR3: TGTGCCTGGAGACCGACAGGGGGCTACACCGGGGAGCTGTTTTTT.

Here the CDR3 DNA reads TGTGCCACCAGCAGAGACTACTTTGGCGGGATGGGCAATGAGCAGTTCTTC. Residues: CATSRDYFGGMGNEQFF. The V and J genes are TRBV15 and TRBJ2-1, with D possibly TRBD2 on 6 matching bases. With 0 bases removed from V and 6 bases from J, the gap between germline ends came to 18 bases. This CDR3 has 17 residues. Germline CDR1 reads LNHNV; CDR2 reads YYDKDF (reference sequence).

The CDR3 bases are TGTGCCAGCACCCCACCGGGCGGGTGGACAGATACGCAGTATTTT. Residues: CASTPPGGWTDTQYF. The rearrangement uses TRBV6-2 or TRBV6-3 and TRBJ2-3; D might be TRBD2 (5 bases). Germline V CDR1 and CDR2: MNHEY, SVGEGT. The germline V and J ends were trimmed by 7 bases and 3 bases, with 17 bases remaining between them. This CDR3 has 15 amino acids.

The V gene is TRBV10-2, the J gene TRBJ1-1; 9 bases are a match to TRBD1. Looked up from germline, CDR1 is WSHSY and CDR2 is SAAADI. The CDR3 runs to 14 residues. The junction had 3 bases not matched to a gene; V was cut back by 3 bases and J by 4 bases. The CDR3 loop reads CASSETGGGTEAFF. CDR3 nucleotide sequence: TGCGCCAGCAGTGAAACAGGGGGCGGCACTGAAGCTTTCTTT.

This clone was seen only once. The CDR3 protein is CATSGTGTLTDTQYF. Here the CDR3 DNA reads TGTGCCACCAGTGGGACAGGGACACTCACAGATACGCAGTATTTT. The J gene is TRBJ2-3, the V gene TRBV24-1; 8 nucleotides align to TRBD1. The V and J ends lost 5 bases and 2 bases, in that order; junction bases with no gene match: 5. Germline V lookup: CDR1 KGHDR, CDR2 SFDVKD. The CDR3 covers 15 residues.

The chain joins TRBV4-1 to TRBJ1-2, with D perhaps TRBD1 (5 bases). The germline V gene encodes CDR1 MGHRA and CDR2 YSYEKL. Trimming removed 0 bases at V and 8 bases at J, with 16 bases between. CDR3 length: 15 residues. CDR3 coding DNA: TGCGCCAGCAGCCAAGATCCCCTTCCAGGGAAGGGCTACACCTTC. Amino acid sequence: CASSQDPLPGKGYTF.